The 7 T cell receptor beta chains below were found in one sample sequenced in a study of T-cell reconstitution after alpha-beta-depleted transplantation in children. Preparing the TCRbeta library involved the use of unique molecular identifiers. TCRdb re-derived calls from the PCR reads in MiXCR, one entry per CDR3 protein. Altogether about 870,000 distinct CDR3 sequences are present, about 16% being singletons, with the ten largest covering approximately 5%. Source: PBMCs, mostly from graft donor cells, taken 360 days after TCRalphabeta/CD19-depleted stem cell transplant. These receptors all stem from a male patient younger than 18 who had a stem cell transplant for acute lymphoblastic leukemia, so the T cells may come from the graft donor.

This clonotype was picked up many times. V is TRBV4-1 and J is TRBJ2-3; TRBD2 agrees at 10 bases. This CDR3 has 17 amino acids. Per the germline V gene, CDR1 is MGHRA and CDR2 is YSYEKL. V gave up 2 bases and J gave up 2 bases; unmatched junction bases: 7. DNA for the CDR3: TGCGCCAGCAGCCAAACACGGACTAGCGGCTACACAGATACGCAGTATTTT. Its translation: CASSQTRTSGYTDTQYF.

This clonotype showed up just a few times. The genes are TRBV12-3 or TRBV12-4 and TRBJ1-2; D is uncertain. V lost 6 bases to trimming and J lost 14 bases, with 16 bases between them. The CDR3 runs to 11 residues. The CDR3 sequence: CASRIDLAVTF. Written as DNA, the CDR3 is TGTGCCAGCAGAATCGACCTTGCCGTTACCTTC.

This clonotype occurred many times. V gene TRBV5-1 combines with J gene TRBJ1-1; D remains unclear. The ends were cut back, 3 bases at V and 0 bases at J, with 12 bases in the middle. The length of the CDR3 is 15 residues. CDR1 SGHRS and CDR2 YFSETQ come from the germline V gene. The CDR3 region is CASSSSYGVNTEAFF. The CDR3 bases are TGCGCCAGCAGCTCCTCATACGGGGTGAACACTGAAGCTTTCTTT.

The chain is built from TRBV12-3 or TRBV12-4 and TRBJ1-4; D is undetermined. Trimming shortened V by 5 bases and J by 0 bases, and 7 bases separated the two germline ends. This CDR3 has 14 amino acids. In DNA form, the CDR3 reads TGTGCCAGCAGTCGACGGTCAACTAATGAAAAACTGTTTTTT. It translates to CASSRRSTNEKLFF.

Worth noting for this clonotype: Since a much larger clone is just one base distant, this may be a read error. The genes are TRBV7-3 and TRBJ1-1, with D hard to call. This CDR3 has 13 amino acids. Germline CDR1 reads SGHTA; CDR2 reads FQGTGA. CDR3 in amino acids: CANSLTRNTEAFF. In nucleotides, the CDR3 is TGTGCCAACAGCTTAACACGGAACACTGAAGCTTTCTTT. Looking up the rest from reference TRBV7-3 and TRBJ1-1 gives the full variable domain: GAGVSQTPSNKVTEKGKYVELRCDPISGHTALYWYRQSLGQGPEFLIYFQGTGAADDSGLPNDRFFAVRPEGSVSTLKIQRTERGDSAVYLCANSLTRNTEAFFGQGTRLTVV.

This clonotype has ten or more counts. The V gene is TRBV7-9, the J gene TRBJ2-3; D not certain. CDR3 size: 15 residues. Trimming left V 1 base short and J 0 bases short, with 8 bases between. Germline V lookup: CDR1 SEHNR, CDR2 FQNEAQ (reference sequence). The CDR3 region is CASSLGRSSTDTQYF. CDR3 nucleotides: TGTGCCAGCAGCTTAGGGCGATCTAGCACAGATACGCAGTATTTT.

This clonotype was recorded a few times. The chain links TRBV20-1 to TRBJ2-7; the D gene is possibly TRBD1 (6 bases). CDR3 length: 12 amino acids. CDR1 is DFQATT and CDR2 is SNEGSKA in the germline V gene (reference sequence). Trimming stripped 0 bases from V and 7 bases from J, with 10 bases between. CDR3 loop: CSAREGAREQYF. DNA of the CDR3: TGCAGTGCTAGAGAGGGGGCGCGTGAGCAGTACTTC.